Shown below are 22 T cell receptor beta chains from a single sample sequenced in a study of blood T cells in healthy people across ages. A second about 6 to 12 cycle PCR used barcoded and J-beta primers. From the 5' RACE reads, TCRdb called clonotypes with MiXCR, one entry per CDR3 protein. The sample has 1 million or so distinct CDR3 sequences, less than 25% seen once; the top ten hold 0.65% to 0.95%. These records were also assigned to another study, of T cells of mothers and their children.

Sequences were obtained from blood. These receptor sequences come from a girl aged 2 to 9 in good health.

This clonotype was counted between two and nine times. This sequence joins TRBV20-1 and TRBJ2-5, with D uncertain. The J call may not be correct, given that the DNA end is closer to TRBJ2-7. The CDR3 length is 13 residues. Germline lookup yields CDR1 DFQATT and CDR2 SNEGSKA (reference sequence). CDR3 amino acids: CSASLLYSYEQYF. In nucleotides, the CDR3 is TGCAGTGCTAGTCTTTTGTACTCCTACGAGCAGTACTTC.

In this sample, this clonotype turned up a few times. No conserved phenylalanine or tryptophan ends this CDR3, so it is likely a read error. The DNA for the CDR3 is TGTGCCAGCAGTGAAGTCTTCTTACTAAAAAACATTCAGTACTCC. Translating gives CASSEVFLLKNIQYS. The rearrangement links TRBV2 to TRBJ2-4; D is undetermined. Looked up from germline, CDR1 is SNHLY and CDR2 is FYNNEI. The CDR3 runs to 15 residues. Trimming left V 1 base short and J 4 bases short, with 11 bases between.

V is TRBV7-8 and J is TRBJ1-6; no reliable D call. Per germline, CDR1 SGHVS and CDR2 FQNEAQ. V was clipped by 5 bases and J by 8 bases, with 16 bases between them. The CDR3 is 15 amino acids. The CDR3 DNA follows: TGTGCCAGCAGCCCCCAGAGTTCCACCCATTCACCCCTCCACTTT. Protein sequence: CASSPQSSTHSPLHF.

This clonotype showed up just a few times. The chain is built from TRBV29-1 and TRBJ1-1; possibly TRBD1 for D (6 bases). Germline assignment: CDR1 SQVTM and CDR2 ANQGSEA. The CDR3 is made up of 17 amino acids. V lost 0 bases to trimming and J lost 5 bases, with 22 bases between them. The CDR3 spells CSVEDAKSRGSRTEAFF. DNA for the CDR3: TGCAGCGTTGAAGATGCGAAGTCCAGGGGAAGTAGGACTGAAGCTTTCTTT.

V gene TRBV20-1 combines with J gene TRBJ2-7; 7 nucleotides agree with TRBD2. Germline V gene data show CDR1 as DFQATT and CDR2 as SNEGSKA (reference sequence). CDR3 length equals 16 residues. The ends lost 0 bases at V and 5 bases at J; junction bases unmatched: 13. For the CDR3, the DNA is TGCAGTGCTAGAGATCTTGGGGGGGTGAGGATGGACGAGCAGTACTTC. This translates into CSARDLGGVRMDEQYF.

The V call is TRBV7-3, the J call TRBJ2-2; D gene unclear. The CDR3 is 13 residues long. V lost 5 bases and J 8 bases, leaving 12 bases between the germline ends. In germline, CDR1 is SGHTA, CDR2 FQGTGA. The CDR3 nucleotides read TGTGCCAGCAGCCCTACCCCAGGAGGGGAGCTGTTTTTT. It translates to CASSPTPGGELFF.

This clonotype appeared a few times. J is TRBJ1-1 and V is TRBV6-2 or TRBV6-3; the D gene is possibly TRBD1 (5 bases). Germline V CDR1 and CDR2: MNHEY, SVGEGT. The CDR3 has 13 residues. Between the trimmed V and J ends, which lost 7 bases and 5 bases, there was a span of 14 bases. CDR3 sequence: CASTTWGGTEAFF. The CDR3 coding sequence is TGTGCCAGCACCACCTGGGGGGGTACTGAAGCTTTCTTT.

This clonotype was counted ten times or more. The chain joins TRBV7-2 to TRBJ1-1; D unclear. Between the trimmed V and J ends, which lost 1 base and 1 base, there was a span of 4 bases. The CDR3 is 13 amino acids. In germline, CDR1 is SGHTA, CDR2 FQGNSA. As DNA, the CDR3 is TGTGCCAGCAGCTTAGAGGCGAACACTGAAGCTTTCTTT. Protein product: CASSLEANTEAFF.

This CDR3 reads CASTRDLNEQFF. CDR3 in DNA: TGTGCCAGCACGAGGGATCTCAATGAGCAGTTCTTC. The gene calls are TRBV5-5 and TRBJ2-5, with D possibly matching TRBD2 (5 bases). Judging by the DNA end, TRBJ2-1 fits better; the J call may be wrong. The CDR3 is made up of 12 amino acids. Per germline, CDR1 SGHKS and CDR2 YYEKEE (reference sequence).

This chain connects TRBV9 to TRBJ1-1; maybe TRBD1 (6 bases). Germline V CDR1 and CDR2: SGDLS, YYNGEE. This CDR3 has 14 amino acids. V was pared by 0 bases and J by 5 bases, with 11 bases between. Here the CDR3 reads CASSVAGAGTEAFF. CDR3 nucleotides: TGTGCCAGCAGCGTAGCAGGGGCGGGTACTGAAGCTTTCTTT.

V gene TRBV28 combines with J gene TRBJ1-1; 10 nucleotides match TRBD1. The CDR3 consists of 13 residues. CDR1 and CDR2 from the germline V gene are MDHEN and SYDVKM. Trimming at V came to 2 bases and at J to 8 bases, leaving 2 bases not matched to a gene. The CDR3 bases are TGTGCCAGCAGTTTAGACAGGGGGCGAGAAGCTTTCTTT. This sequence encodes CASSLDRGREAFF.

V usage is TRBV6-1 and J usage is TRBJ1-2; D is perhaps TRBD1 (5 bases). Germline CDR1 reads MNHNS; CDR2 reads SASEGT. The CDR3 length is 12 residues. Trimming stripped 5 bases from V and 7 bases from J, with 11 bases between. This CDR3 is CASSYEGSGYTF. The DNA for the CDR3 is TGTGCCAGCAGTTATGAGGGGTCTGGCTACACCTTC.

The chain uses TRBV24-1 and TRBJ2-1, with 8 bases identical to TRBD1. Germline V CDR1 and CDR2: KGHDR, SFDVKD. The CDR3 has 14 amino acids. V was clipped by 2 bases and J by 10 bases; unmatched bases: 6. The DNA of the CDR3 is TGTGCCACCAGTGATTCTGCAGGGGGCGCGGAGCAGTTCTTC. This codes for CATSDSAGGAEQFF.

This clonotype was observed a handful of times. The gene calls are TRBV20-1 and TRBJ2-5, with TRBD2 identical over 10 bases. The CDR3 covers 15 residues. The V and J ends lost 3 bases and 7 bases, in that order; junction bases with no gene match: 11. Germline V gene data show CDR1 as DFQATT and CDR2 as SNEGSKA (reference sequence). Here the CDR3 reads CSARRTSGLPGTQYF. The CDR3 DNA is TGCAGTGCTAGGAGGACTAGCGGTTTACCGGGGACCCAGTACTTC.

The V call is TRBV27, the J call TRBJ1-5; D gene uncertain. This CDR3 contains 13 residues. CDR1 is MNHEY, CDR2 SMNVEV, per germline (reference sequence). V was shortened by 0 bases and J by 6 bases, with 6 bases between the two germline ends. DNA for the CDR3: TGTGCCAGCAGTTTATCACTCGTTCAGCCCCAGCATTTT. Its protein product is CASSLSLVQPQHF.

A note on this clonotype: One end of the junction is discordant with germline, which a read error may explain. The V call is TRBV12-3 or TRBV12-4, the J call TRBJ2-5, with 10 nucleotides matching TRBD2. The CDR3 is made up of 17 amino acids. CDR3 sequence (DNA): TGTGTCAGCAGTTCCCTCCGGATAGCGGGAGGTGAAGAGACCCAGTACTTC. Translated, it gives CVSSSLRIAGGEETQYF.

This clonotype occurred a few times. The genes are TRBV14 and TRBJ1-2; maybe TRBD1 (5 bases). The CDR3 consists of 16 residues. Deletions cut 4 bases from V and 0 bases from J, with 15 bases between. Germline V gene lookup returns CDR1 SGHDN and CDR2 FVKESK. The DNA for the CDR3 is TGTGCCAGCAGCCCATTCCTTGGGGCTCCTAACTATGGCTACACCTTC. Translating it yields CASSPFLGAPNYGYTF.

This clonotype was seen more than once but under ten times. The chain recombines TRBV5-4 with TRBJ2-4; 7 bases line up with TRBD1. This CDR3 contains 14 residues. V shed 4 bases and J 8 bases; nucleotides not matched to a gene: 9. Looked up from germline, CDR1 is SGHNT and CDR2 is YYREEE (reference sequence). CDR3 DNA: TGTGCCAGCAGCGCTGACAGGGATGTTGACATTCAGTACTTC. Protein: CASSADRDVDIQYF.

This clonotype was found a few times. V gene TRBV29-1 combines with J gene TRBJ2-5; D may be TRBD2 (5 bases). V was pared by 5 bases and J by 2 bases, with 9 bases between. Germline CDR1 and CDR2: SQVTM and ANQGSEA. The CDR3 is 12 amino acids. The chain's CDR3 is CSVNPGQETQYF. The CDR3 bases are TGCAGCGTTAATCCGGGGCAAGAGACCCAGTACTTC.

The chain carries TRBV4-3 and TRBJ2-5; 13 bases are a match to TRBD2. With V trimmed by 0 bases and J by 6 bases, 4 bases remained unmatched. Per the germline V gene, CDR1 is LGHNA and CDR2 is YSLEER. The CDR3 covers 16 residues. CDR3 loop: CASSQDGTSGAKTQYF. The CDR3 region has the DNA TGCGCCAGCAGCCAAGACGGGACTAGCGGGGCGAAGACCCAGTACTTC.

The chain carries TRBV3-1 and TRBJ2-6, with D unresolved. V was pared by 7 bases and J by 4 bases, with 11 bases between. The CDR3 extends over 14 amino acids. Germline-derived CDR1 and CDR2 are LGHDT and YNNKEL (reference sequence). The CDR3 is CASNAGLGANVLTF. DNA of the CDR3: TGTGCCAGCAACGCCGGTCTAGGGGCCAACGTCCTGACTTTC.

The table lists this clonotype with a few counts. The V gene is TRBV6-5, the J gene TRBJ2-1; D unclear. Germline V lookup: CDR1 MNHEY, CDR2 SVGAGI. V was pared by 8 bases and J by 5 bases, with 10 bases between. The length of the CDR3 is 12 residues. The CDR3 is CASAGPHNEQFF. The CDR3 coding sequence is TGTGCCAGCGCCGGTCCCCACAATGAGCAGTTCTTC.